The clone carrying this T cell receptor beta chain was counted a single time. Antigen unknown. The CDR3 is made up of 14 amino acids. Trimming took 5 bases from V and 2 from J, leaving 12 bases between them. Germline V CDR1 and CDR2: SGHDN, FVKESK. Only in-frame clones appear in the TCRdb table, and some are missing; sequencing was by immunoSEQ multiplex PCR. The table has roughly 150,000 clones, roughly 85% seen once. The data stem from a study of Ad26.COV2.S vaccination and SARS-CoV-2 variants. Study-wide findings and caveats: Analyses that measured TCR breadth and depth may have underestimated total T cell responses.

This receptor was identified in a human donor who had recovered from COVID-19. The sample consisted of peripheral blood, taken after recovery from COVID-19. The chain couples TRBV14 to TRBJ1-2, with unresolved D. The CDR3 DNA follows: TGTGCCAGCAGCTATGCCAGGAACAACTATGGCTACACCTTC. It specifies CASSYARNNYGYTF. Full variable domain (outside the CDR3, taken from reference TRBV14 and TRBJ1-2): EAGVTQFPSHSVIEKGQTVTLRCDPISGHDNLYWYRRVMGKEIKFLLHFVKESKQDESGMPNNRFLAERTGGTYSTLKVQPAELEDSGVYFCASSYARNNYGYTFGSGTRLTVV.